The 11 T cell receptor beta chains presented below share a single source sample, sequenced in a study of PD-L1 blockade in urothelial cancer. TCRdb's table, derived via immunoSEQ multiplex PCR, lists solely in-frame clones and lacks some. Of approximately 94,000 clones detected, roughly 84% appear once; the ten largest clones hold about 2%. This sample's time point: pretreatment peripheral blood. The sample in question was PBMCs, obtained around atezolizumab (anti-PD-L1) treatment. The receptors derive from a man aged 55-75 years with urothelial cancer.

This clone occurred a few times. The CDR3 nucleotides read TGTGCCAGTAGTCTCGGGACAGGGGGTGTCGATTCACCCCTCCACTTT. Its translation is CASSLGTGGVDSPLHF. The gene calls are TRBV19 and TRBJ1-6; TRBD1 matches 11 bases. Germline-derived CDR1 and CDR2 are LNHDA and SQIVND (reference sequence). J was trimmed by 8 bases and V by 5 bases; bases with no gene match: 8. The CDR3 is 16 residues long.

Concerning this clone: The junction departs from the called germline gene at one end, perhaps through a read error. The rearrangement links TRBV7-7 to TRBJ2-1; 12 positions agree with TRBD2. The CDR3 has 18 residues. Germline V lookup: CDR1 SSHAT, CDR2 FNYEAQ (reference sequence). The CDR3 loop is CASSPGTSGLTAYNEQFF. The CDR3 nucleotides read TGTGCTAGCAGCCCCGGGACTAGCGGGTTGACAGCCTACAATGAGCAGTTCTTC.

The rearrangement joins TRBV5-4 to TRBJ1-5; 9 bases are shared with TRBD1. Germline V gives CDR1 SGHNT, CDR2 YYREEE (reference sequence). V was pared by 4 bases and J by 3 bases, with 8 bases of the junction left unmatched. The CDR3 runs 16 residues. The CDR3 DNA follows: TGTGCCAGCAGCCTAGGGGACAGGGATTACAATCAGCCCCAGCATTTT. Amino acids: CASSLGDRDYNQPQHF.

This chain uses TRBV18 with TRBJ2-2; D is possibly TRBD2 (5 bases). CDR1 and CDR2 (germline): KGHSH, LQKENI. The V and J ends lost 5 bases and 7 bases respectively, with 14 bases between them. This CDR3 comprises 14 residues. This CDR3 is CASSETTLLGELFF. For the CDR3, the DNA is TGTGCCAGCTCAGAGACTACCCTGCTCGGGGAGCTGTTTTTT. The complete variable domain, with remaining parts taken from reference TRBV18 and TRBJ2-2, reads NAGVMQNPRHLVRRRGQEARLRCSPMKGHSHVYWYRQLPEEGLKFMVYLQKENIIDESGMPKERFSAEFPKEGPSILRIQQVVRGDSAAYFCASSETTLLGELFFGEGSRLTVL.

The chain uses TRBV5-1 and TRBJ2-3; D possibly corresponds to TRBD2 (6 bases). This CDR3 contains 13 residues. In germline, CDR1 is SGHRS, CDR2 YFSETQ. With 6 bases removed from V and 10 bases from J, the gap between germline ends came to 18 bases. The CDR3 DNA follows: TGCGCCAGCACCGACAGCGGGTCGGAGGCGCAGTATTTT. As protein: CASTDSGSEAQYF.

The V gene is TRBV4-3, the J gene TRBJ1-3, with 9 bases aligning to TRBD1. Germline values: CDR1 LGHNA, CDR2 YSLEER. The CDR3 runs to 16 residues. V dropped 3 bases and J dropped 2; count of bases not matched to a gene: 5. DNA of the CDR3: TGCGCCAGCAGCCAGGGGACAGGGAGGACTGGAAACACCATATATTTT. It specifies CASSQGTGRTGNTIYF.

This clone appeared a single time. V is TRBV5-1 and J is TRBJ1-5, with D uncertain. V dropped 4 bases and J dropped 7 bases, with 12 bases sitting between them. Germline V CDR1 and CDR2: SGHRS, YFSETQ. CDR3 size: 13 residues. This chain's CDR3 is CASSREGGQPQHF. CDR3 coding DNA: TGCGCCAGCAGCAGGGAGGGAGGGCAGCCCCAGCATTTT.

The CDR3 DNA reads TGTGCCAGCAGCAAGCTAGCGTCCTACTCCTACGAGCAGTACTTC. Amino acids: CASSKLASYSYEQYF. The V gene is TRBV6-5, the J gene TRBJ2-7; a possible D gene is TRBD2 (6 bases). Germline loops: CDR1 MNHEY, CDR2 SVGAGI. Trimming removed 6 bases at V and 0 bases at J, with 15 bases between. The CDR3 contains 15 residues.

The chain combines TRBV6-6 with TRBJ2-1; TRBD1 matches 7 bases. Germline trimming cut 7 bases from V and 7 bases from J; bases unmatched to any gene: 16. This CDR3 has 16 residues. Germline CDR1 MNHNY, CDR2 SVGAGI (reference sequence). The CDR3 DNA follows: TGTGCCAGCACTACCCGGCTGAGGACAGGAGTTAATGAGCAGTTCTTC. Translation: CASTTRLRTGVNEQFF.

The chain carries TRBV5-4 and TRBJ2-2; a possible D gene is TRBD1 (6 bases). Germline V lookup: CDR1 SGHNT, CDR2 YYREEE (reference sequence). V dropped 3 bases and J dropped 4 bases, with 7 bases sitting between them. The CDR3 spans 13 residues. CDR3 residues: CASSWTVTGELFF. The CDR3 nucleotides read TGTGCCAGCAGCTGGACAGTCACCGGGGAGCTGTTTTTT.

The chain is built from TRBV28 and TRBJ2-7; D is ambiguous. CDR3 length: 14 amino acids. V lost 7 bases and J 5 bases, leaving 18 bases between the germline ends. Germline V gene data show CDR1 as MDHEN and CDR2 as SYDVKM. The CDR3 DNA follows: TGTGCCAGCAACTACCCGGCTGCGTCCCACGAGCAGTACTTC. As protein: CASNYPAASHEQYF.